This T cell receptor (beta chain) was sequenced during a study of blood T cells in healthy people across ages. Notes on the study in general: Roughly linearly, TCR beta diversity per million T cells fell as age increased.

Notes on this clonotype: Its antigen is unidentified. One junction end disagrees with the germline gene, perhaps due to a read error.

Sample-barcoded 5' priming and a J-beta primer mix drove a second PCR of roughly 7 to 11 cycles. Every individual sample yielded 2.5 million or more paired-end reads (each containing CDR3). TCRdb re-called the 5' RACE reads through MiXCR, storing one row per CDR3 protein. The table has about 1.6 million distinct CDR3 sequences, about 31% seen once. Whenever a sample was processed, at least 6 million PBMCs were isolated. The origin of this receptor is a woman in her 30s in good health. Specimen: blood.

CDR3 nucleotide sequence: TGTGCCAGCAGCGTGGGCACAGGGTCTTCCTACGGGCAGTACTTC. It yields the protein CASSVGTGSSYGQYF. The chain combines TRBV9 with TRBJ2-7; D perhaps matches TRBD1 (6 bases). The CDR3 is made up of 15 amino acids. Germline CDR1 SGDLS, CDR2 YYNGEE.